This T cell receptor (beta chain) was captured by sequencing in a study of T cells after yellow fever vaccination. Notes on the study in general: Sorted repertoires could include abundant contaminating clonotypes from bulk cells. Once the booster was given, most primary-vaccination clones reappeared, at around 95% for CD4 and 88% for CD8.

About this clonotype itself: Its antigen is undetermined.

TCRdb fed the 5' RACE reads into MiXCR, producing one record per CDR3 protein. This table has 300,000 to 350,000 distinct CDR3 sequences, about 10% appearing once. Between the trimmed V and J ends, which lost 4 bases and 8 bases, there was a span of 8 bases. The CDR3 sequence is 12 residues long. Per the germline V gene, CDR1 is MGHRA and CDR2 is YSYEKL. The chain combines TRBV4-1 with TRBJ1-4, with D hard to call. The clonotype originates from a young man who received the YFV17D yellow fever vaccine. Specimen: CD4+ T cells sorted from PBMCs, collected 45 days after the yellow fever booster vaccination. CDR3 sequence reads: CASSRVREKLFF. For the CDR3, the DNA is TGCGCCAGCAGCCGGGTTAGGGAAAAACTGTTTTTT.